This T cell receptor (beta chain) was identified during a study of cytomegalovirus exposure and HLA in healthy donors. Findings and caveats of the study: Across all donors, roughly uniform sequencing depth was an assumption of the presence/absence analyses. Later on, an analysis found that several of the most significant clusters appeared to be linked to common viral pathogens, which included parvovirus B19. The classifier, whose performance was assessed in both the original and validation cohorts, reportedly diagnosed cytomegalovirus status with high specificity and sensitivity.

A word on this clone: Its antigen is not known.

Primers included in the PCR were 60 Vbeta and 13 Jbeta primers. Here immunoSEQ multiplex PCR was the method, and the copy in TCRdb shows in-frame clones only, minus some. This table has roughly 160,000 clones, approximately 80% appearing once. CDR1 is SQVTM and CDR2 is ANQGSEA in the germline V gene. V lost 6 bases, J lost 9 bases, and 8 bases stayed unmatched. The CDR3 is made up of 12 amino acids. This receptor was obtained from a man younger than 35 in good health and CMV-seropositive. This chain links TRBV29-1 with TRBJ2-1; TRBD1 matches at 7 bases. Sequenced sample: PBMCs. The CDR3 DNA is TGCAGCGTAGGCGACAGGGACGGTGAGCAGTTCTTC. Translating it yields CSVGDRDGEQFF.